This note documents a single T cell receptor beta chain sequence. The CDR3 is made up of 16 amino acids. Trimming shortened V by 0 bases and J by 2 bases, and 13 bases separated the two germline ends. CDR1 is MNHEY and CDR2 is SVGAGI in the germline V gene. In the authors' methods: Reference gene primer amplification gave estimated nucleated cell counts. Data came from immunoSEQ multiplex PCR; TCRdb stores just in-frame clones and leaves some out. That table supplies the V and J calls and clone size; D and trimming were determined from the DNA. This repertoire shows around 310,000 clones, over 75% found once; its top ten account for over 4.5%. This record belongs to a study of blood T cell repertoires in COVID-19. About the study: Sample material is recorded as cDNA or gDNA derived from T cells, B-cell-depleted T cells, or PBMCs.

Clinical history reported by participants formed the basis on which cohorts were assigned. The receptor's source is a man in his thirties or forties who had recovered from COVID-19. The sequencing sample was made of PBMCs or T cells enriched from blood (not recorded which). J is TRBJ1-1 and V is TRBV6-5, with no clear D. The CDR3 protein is CASSYSINSGNTEAFF. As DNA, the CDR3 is TGTGCCAGCAGTTACTCGATTAATTCGGGTAACACTGAAGCTTTCTTT.